Listed here are 16 T cell receptor beta chains from one sample, sequenced in a study of control samples from healthy donors and cancer patients. TCRdb keeps only in-frame clones here, not all; method: immunoSEQ multiplex PCR. The sample shows some 80,000 clones, 70% to 90% of them seen only once. The specimen sequenced was PBMCs. Every receptor here comes from a woman in her sixties with head and neck cancer.

The genes are TRBV6-5 and TRBJ2-2, with 10 bases aligning to TRBD1. The CDR3 sequence is 15 residues long. Germline V gene data show CDR1 as MNHEY and CDR2 as SVGAGI. Trimming removed 4 bases from V and 5 bases from J; junction bases left unmatched: 4. The CDR3 sequence is CASSSPGQGTGELFF. The CDR3 DNA reads TGTGCCAGCAGTTCCCCGGGACAGGGGACCGGGGAGCTGTTTTTT.

The V call is TRBV9, the J call TRBJ2-3; tentative D call: TRBD2 (5 bases). This CDR3 spans 15 amino acids. CDR1 SGDLS and CDR2 YYNGEE come from the germline V gene. The V gene lost 4 bases and the J gene lost 1 base, with 13 bases spanning the gap. CDR3: CASSPIDGGTDTQYF. The CDR3 DNA reads as TGTGCCAGCAGCCCCATCGACGGGGGCACAGATACGCAGTATTTT.

The V gene is TRBV11-1, the J gene TRBJ2-7, with TRBD1 matching 7 bases. The CDR3 loop spans 14 amino acids. Germline-derived CDR1 and CDR2 are SGHAT and FQDESV (reference sequence). The junction had 3 bases not matched to a gene; V was cut back by 2 bases and J by 2 bases. The CDR3 nucleotides read TGTGCCAGCAGCTTACCGGGACAGCCCTACGAGCAGTACTTC. Protein sequence: CASSLPGQPYEQYF.

On this clone itself: A junction boundary mismatches the germline segment, possibly from a read error. The chain uses TRBV7-2 and TRBJ1-5; D is unresolved. Per the germline V gene, CDR1 is SGHTA and CDR2 is FQGNSA. The CDR3 is made up of 15 amino acids. The CDR3 nucleotides read TGTGTCAGCAGCTTGGTGGCAGATTTAAATCAGCCCCAGCATTTT. It is translated as CVSSLVADLNQPQHF.

The chain carries TRBV28 and TRBJ2-7; 11 bases are shared with TRBD2. The germline gives CDR1 MDHEN, CDR2 SYDVKM. The trim removed 7 bases at V and 6 bases at J, leaving 11 bases unmatched. This CDR3 contains 15 residues. CDR3 sequence reads: CASILAGGPIGEQYF. For the CDR3, the DNA is TGTGCCAGCATATTAGCGGGAGGGCCTATTGGCGAGCAGTACTTC.

Written as DNA, the CDR3 is TGTGCCAGCAGTACCACTAGCGGGAGCTCCTACAATGAGCAGTTCTTC. It codes for CASSTTSGSSYNEQFF. The chain uses TRBV28 and TRBJ2-1, with 11 positions matching TRBD2. This CDR3 region has 16 residues. Germline CDR1 MDHEN, CDR2 SYDVKM. J was trimmed by 0 bases and V by 5 bases; bases with no gene match: 3.

This rearrangement joins TRBV5-5 to TRBJ2-5; weak D call: TRBD2 (5 bases). V was cut by 4 bases and J by 5 bases, with 18 bases left in between. From germline, CDR1 is SGHKS and CDR2 YYEKEE (reference sequence). CDR3 length: 15 amino acids. The DNA for the CDR3 is TGTGCCAGCAGCCAACCGGGGTCAACCGGGGAGACCCAGTACTTC. Its translation is CASSQPGSTGETQYF. The full variable domain, completed using reference TRBV5-5 and TRBJ2-5, is DAGVTQSPTHLIKTRGQQVTLRCSPISGHKSVSWYQQVLGQGPQFIFQYYEKEERGRGNFPDRFSARQFPNYSSELNVNALLLGDSALYLCASSQPGSTGETQYFGPGTRLLVL.

This sequence joins TRBV5-1 and TRBJ2-5, with a weak D call TRBD1 (6 bases). CDR1 and CDR2 (germline): SGHRS, YFSETQ. Trimming left V 4 bases short and J 5 bases short, with 15 bases between. CDR3 length: 14 amino acids. CDR3 sequence reads: CASSPDPGVETQYF. CDR3 DNA sequence: TGCGCCAGCAGCCCCGACCCAGGGGTGGAGACCCAGTACTTC.

This sequence joins TRBV19 and TRBJ2-6; D may be TRBD1 (6 bases). Germline CDR1 reads LNHDA; CDR2 reads SQIVND (reference sequence). The CDR3 loop spans 19 amino acids. V lost 6 bases and J 3 bases, leaving 24 bases between the germline ends. The CDR3 region is CASRPLLRGGGRGANVLTF. Written as DNA, the CDR3 is TGTGCCAGTAGACCCCTATTACGTGGGGGCGGGCGTGGGGCCAACGTCCTGACTTTC.

This rearrangement joins TRBV28 to TRBJ2-7; 12 bases agree with TRBD2. The CDR3 loop spans 16 amino acids. Germline loops: CDR1 MDHEN, CDR2 SYDVKM. V lost 4 bases, J lost 1 base, and 5 bases stayed unmatched. CDR3 sequence (DNA): TGTGCCAGCAGTTCCCCGGGACTAGCGGGTTCCTACGAGCAGTACTTC. Translated: CASSSPGLAGSYEQYF. The whole variable domain, remainder taken from reference TRBV28 and TRBJ2-7, is DVKVTQSSRYLVKRTGEKVFLECVQDMDHENMFWYRQDPGLGLRLIYFSYDVKMKEKGDIPEGYSVSREKKERFSLILESASTNQTSMYLCASSSPGLAGSYEQYFGPGTRLTVT.

The chain employs TRBV18 and TRBJ1-1; no reliable D call. The CDR3 length is 15 residues. V dropped 2 bases and J dropped 5 bases, with 15 bases sitting between them. The V gene's germline CDR1 is KGHSH and CDR2 LQKENI. The CDR3 nucleotides read TGTGCCAGCTCACCAATCAGGTCACCGGGGACTGAAGCTTTCTTT. Protein: CASSPIRSPGTEAFF.

The count of this clone is one. The chain is built from TRBV5-1 and TRBJ1-4; the match to TRBD1 covers 9 bases. Germline V gene sequence: CDR1 SGHRS, CDR2 YFSETQ. The CDR3 is 15 amino acids. The ends lost 0 bases at V and 8 bases at J; junction bases unmatched: 5. CDR3: CASSLEGQGLEKLFF. Here the CDR3 DNA reads TGCGCCAGCAGCTTGGAGGGACAGGGATTGGAAAAACTGTTTTTT.

The chain is built from TRBV3-1 (or the pseudogene TRBV3-2) and TRBJ1-1, with D unclear. Germline assignment: CDR1 LGHDT and CDR2 YNNKEL (reference sequence). The CDR3 sequence is 13 residues long. V was shortened by 1 base and J by 1 base, with 4 bases between the two germline ends. CDR3 in amino acids: CASSQVQNTEAFF. The DNA for the CDR3 is TGTGCCAGCAGCCAAGTGCAGAACACTGAAGCTTTCTTT.

The chain links TRBV25-1 to TRBJ2-5, with D unclear. In germline, CDR1 is MGHDK, CDR2 SYGVNS. V dropped 2 bases and J dropped 5 bases, with 12 bases sitting between them. The CDR3 length is 14 residues. Written as DNA, the CDR3 is TGTGCCAGCAGTGAAGTTGCAGTGTTGGAGACCCAGTACTTC. Its translation is CASSEVAVLETQYF.

The gene calls are TRBV12-5 and TRBJ2-1; TRBD2 agrees at 12 bases. V lost 1 base and J lost 0; bases outside the gene matches: 7. The CDR3 is made up of 19 amino acids. Germline loops: CDR1 LGHNT, CDR2 FRNRAP. The CDR3 DNA is TGTGCTAGTGGTTTGGATCAGACTAGCGGGAGCGACTCCTACAATGAGCAGTTCTTC. It yields the protein CASGLDQTSGSDSYNEQFF. Based on the CDR3 plus reference TRBV12-5 and TRBJ2-1, the full variable domain is DARVTQTPRHKVTEMGQEVTMRCQPILGHNTVFWYRQTMMQGLELLAYFRNRAPLDDSGMPKDRFSAEMPDATLATLKIQPSEPRDSAVYFCASGLDQTSGSDSYNEQFFGPGTRLTVL.

The chain couples TRBV19 to TRBJ2-7, with D unresolved. The CDR3 has 15 residues. Germline CDR1 reads LNHDA; CDR2 reads SQIVND (reference sequence). Trimming removed 4 bases at V and 2 bases at J, with 15 bases between. The CDR3 protein is CASSTISRLAYEQYF. CDR3 sequence (DNA): TGTGCCAGTAGTACCATCTCCCGCCTAGCCTACGAGCAGTACTTC.